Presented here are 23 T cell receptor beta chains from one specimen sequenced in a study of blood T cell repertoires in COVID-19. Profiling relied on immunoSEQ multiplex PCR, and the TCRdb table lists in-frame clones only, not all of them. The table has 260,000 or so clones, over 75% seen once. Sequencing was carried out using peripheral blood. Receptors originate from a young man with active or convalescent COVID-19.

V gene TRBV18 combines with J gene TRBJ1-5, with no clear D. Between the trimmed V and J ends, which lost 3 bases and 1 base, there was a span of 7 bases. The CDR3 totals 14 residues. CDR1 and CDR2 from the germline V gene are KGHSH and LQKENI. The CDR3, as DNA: TGTGCCAGCTCACCGTTCCAGAGCAATCAGCCCCAGCATTTT. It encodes CASSPFQSNQPQHF.

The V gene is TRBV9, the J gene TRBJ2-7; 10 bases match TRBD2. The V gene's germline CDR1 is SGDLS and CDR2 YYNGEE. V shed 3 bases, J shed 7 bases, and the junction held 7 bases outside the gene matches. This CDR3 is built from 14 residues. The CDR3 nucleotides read TGTGCCAGCAGCGGCAGCGGGGGGGCTGGGGAGCAGTACTTC. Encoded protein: CASSGSGGAGEQYF.

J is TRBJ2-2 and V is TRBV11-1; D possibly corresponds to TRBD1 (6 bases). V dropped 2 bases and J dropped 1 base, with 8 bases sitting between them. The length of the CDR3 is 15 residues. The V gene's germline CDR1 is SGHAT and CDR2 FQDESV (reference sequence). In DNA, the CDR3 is TGTGCCAGCAGCTTATACAGGGAGAACACCGGGGAGCTGTTTTTT. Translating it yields CASSLYRENTGELFF.

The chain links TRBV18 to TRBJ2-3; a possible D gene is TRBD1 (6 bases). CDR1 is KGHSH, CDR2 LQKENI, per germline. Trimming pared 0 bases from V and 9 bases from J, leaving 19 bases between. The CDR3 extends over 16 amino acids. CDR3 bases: TGTGCCAGCTCACCACCTCAGGACCTGCGCACAGGGACGCAGTATTTT. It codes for CASSPPQDLRTGTQYF.

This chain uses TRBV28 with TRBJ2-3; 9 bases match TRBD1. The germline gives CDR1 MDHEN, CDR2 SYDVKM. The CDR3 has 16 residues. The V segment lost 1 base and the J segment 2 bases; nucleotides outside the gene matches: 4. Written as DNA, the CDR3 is TGTGCCAGCAGTTTATCACAGGGGGCGATCACAGATACGCAGTATTTT. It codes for CASSLSQGAITDTQYF.

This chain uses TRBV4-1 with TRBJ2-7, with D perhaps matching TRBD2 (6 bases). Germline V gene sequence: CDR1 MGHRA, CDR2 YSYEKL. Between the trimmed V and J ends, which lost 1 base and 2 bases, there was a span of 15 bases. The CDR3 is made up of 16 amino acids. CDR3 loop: CASSQGVAGSAYEQYF. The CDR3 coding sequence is TGCGCCAGCAGCCAAGGGGTCGCGGGGAGTGCCTACGAGCAGTACTTC.

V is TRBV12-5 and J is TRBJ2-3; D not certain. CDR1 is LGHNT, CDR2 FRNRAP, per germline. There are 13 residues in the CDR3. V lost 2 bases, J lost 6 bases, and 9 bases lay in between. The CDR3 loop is CASGLPPADTQYF. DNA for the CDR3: TGTGCTAGTGGTTTGCCTCCTGCGGATACGCAGTATTTT.

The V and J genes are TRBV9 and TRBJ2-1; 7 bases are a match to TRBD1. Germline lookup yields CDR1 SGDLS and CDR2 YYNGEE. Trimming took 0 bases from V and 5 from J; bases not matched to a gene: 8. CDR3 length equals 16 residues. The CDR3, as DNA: TGTGCCAGCAGCGTAGGAGCAGGGGGAGTCGACAATGAGCAGTTCTTC. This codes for CASSVGAGGVDNEQFF.

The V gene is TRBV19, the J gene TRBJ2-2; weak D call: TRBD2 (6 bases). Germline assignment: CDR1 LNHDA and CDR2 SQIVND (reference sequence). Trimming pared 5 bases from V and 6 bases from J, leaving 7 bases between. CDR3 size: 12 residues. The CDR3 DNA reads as TGTGCCAGTAGTTGGGGGGCCGGGGAGCTGTTTTTT. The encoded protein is CASSWGAGELFF.

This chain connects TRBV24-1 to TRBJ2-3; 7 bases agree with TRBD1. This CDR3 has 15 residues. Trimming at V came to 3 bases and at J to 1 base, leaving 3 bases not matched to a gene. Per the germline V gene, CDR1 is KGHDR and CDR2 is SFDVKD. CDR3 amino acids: CATSDVTGGTDTQYF. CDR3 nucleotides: TGTGCCACCAGTGATGTCACAGGGGGCACAGATACGCAGTATTTT.

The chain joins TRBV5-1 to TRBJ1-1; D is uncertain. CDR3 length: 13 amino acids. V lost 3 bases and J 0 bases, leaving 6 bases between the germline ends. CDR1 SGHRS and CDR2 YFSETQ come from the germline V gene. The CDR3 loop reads CASSSAVNTEAFF. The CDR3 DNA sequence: TGCGCCAGCAGCTCCGCGGTGAACACTGAAGCTTTCTTT.

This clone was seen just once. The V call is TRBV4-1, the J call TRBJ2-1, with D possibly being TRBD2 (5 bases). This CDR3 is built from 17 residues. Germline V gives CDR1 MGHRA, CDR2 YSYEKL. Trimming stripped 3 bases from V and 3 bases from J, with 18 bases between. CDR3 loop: CASSQDPYGVRYNEQFF. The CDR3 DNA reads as TGCGCCAGCAGCCAGGATCCTTACGGGGTACGCTACAATGAGCAGTTCTTC.

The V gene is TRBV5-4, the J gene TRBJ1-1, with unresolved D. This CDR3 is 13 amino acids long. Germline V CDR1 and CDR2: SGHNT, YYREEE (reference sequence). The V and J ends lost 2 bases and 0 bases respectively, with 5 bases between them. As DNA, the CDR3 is TGTGCCAGCAGCTTCCTCCTGAACACTGAAGCTTTCTTT. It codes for CASSFLLNTEAFF.

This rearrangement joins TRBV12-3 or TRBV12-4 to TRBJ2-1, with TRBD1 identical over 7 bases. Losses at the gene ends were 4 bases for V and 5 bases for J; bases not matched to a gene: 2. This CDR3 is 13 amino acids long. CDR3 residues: CASSSQGDNEQFF. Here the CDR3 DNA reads TGTGCCAGCAGTTCCCAGGGGGACAATGAGCAGTTCTTC.

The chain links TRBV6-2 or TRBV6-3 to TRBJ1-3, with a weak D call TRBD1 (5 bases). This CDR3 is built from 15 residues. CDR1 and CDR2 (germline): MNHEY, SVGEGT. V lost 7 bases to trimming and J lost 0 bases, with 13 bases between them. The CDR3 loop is CASNPGGFSGNTIYF. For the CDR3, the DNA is TGTGCCAGCAACCCCGGGGGATTCTCTGGAAACACCATATATTTT.

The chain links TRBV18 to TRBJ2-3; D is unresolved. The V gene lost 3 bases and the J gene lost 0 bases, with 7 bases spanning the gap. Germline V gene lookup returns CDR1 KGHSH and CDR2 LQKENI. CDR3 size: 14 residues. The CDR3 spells CASSPETSTDTQYF. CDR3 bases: TGTGCCAGCTCACCCGAGACTAGCACAGATACGCAGTATTTT. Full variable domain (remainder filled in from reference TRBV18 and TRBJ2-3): NAGVMQNPRHLVRRRGQEARLRCSPMKGHSHVYWYRQLPEEGLKFMVYLQKENIIDESGMPKERFSAEFPKEGPSILRIQQVVRGDSAAYFCASSPETSTDTQYFGPGTRLTVL.

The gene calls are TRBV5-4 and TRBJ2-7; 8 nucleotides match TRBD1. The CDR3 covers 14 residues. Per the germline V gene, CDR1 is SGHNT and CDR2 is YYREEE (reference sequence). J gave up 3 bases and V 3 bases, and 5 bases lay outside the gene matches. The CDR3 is CASSSTGDGYEQYF. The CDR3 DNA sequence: TGTGCCAGCAGCTCGACAGGGGATGGCTACGAGCAGTACTTC.

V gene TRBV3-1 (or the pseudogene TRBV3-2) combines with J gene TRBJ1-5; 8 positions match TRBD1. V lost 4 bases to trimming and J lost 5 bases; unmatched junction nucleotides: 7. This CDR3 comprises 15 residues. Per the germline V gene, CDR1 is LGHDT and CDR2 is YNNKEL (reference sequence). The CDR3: CASSPGQGLYQPQHF. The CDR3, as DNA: TGTGCCAGCAGCCCCGGACAGGGCCTGTATCAGCCCCAGCATTTT.

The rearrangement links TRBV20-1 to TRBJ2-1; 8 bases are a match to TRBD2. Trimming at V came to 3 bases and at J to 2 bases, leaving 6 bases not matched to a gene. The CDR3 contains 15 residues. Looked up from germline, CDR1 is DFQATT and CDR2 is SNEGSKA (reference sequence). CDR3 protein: CSASWRGVTYNEQFF. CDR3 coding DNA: TGCAGTGCTAGTTGGCGGGGGGTCACCTACAATGAGCAGTTCTTC.

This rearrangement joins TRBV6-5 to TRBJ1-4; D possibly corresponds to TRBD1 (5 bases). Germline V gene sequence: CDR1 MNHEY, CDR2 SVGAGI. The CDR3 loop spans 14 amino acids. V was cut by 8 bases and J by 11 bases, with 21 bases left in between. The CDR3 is CASRGASQWEKLFF. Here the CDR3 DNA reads TGTGCCAGCCGCGGGGCCAGCCAGTGGGAGAAACTGTTTTTT.

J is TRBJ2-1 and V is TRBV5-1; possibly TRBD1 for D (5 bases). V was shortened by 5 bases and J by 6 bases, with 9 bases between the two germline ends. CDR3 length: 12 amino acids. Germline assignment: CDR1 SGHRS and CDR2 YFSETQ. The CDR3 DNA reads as TGCGCCAGCAGTTTCCAGGGCAATGAGCAGTTCTTC. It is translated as CASSFQGNEQFF.

The CDR3 DNA reads TGTGCCAAAACCGGGACAGGGAACTATGGCTACACCTTC. Translating it yields CAKTGTGNYGYTF. The chain couples TRBV19 to TRBJ1-2, with TRBD1 identical over 9 bases. CDR1 is LNHDA, CDR2 SQIVND, per germline (reference sequence). With V trimmed by 10 bases and J by 2 bases, 5 bases remained unmatched. This CDR3 has 13 residues.

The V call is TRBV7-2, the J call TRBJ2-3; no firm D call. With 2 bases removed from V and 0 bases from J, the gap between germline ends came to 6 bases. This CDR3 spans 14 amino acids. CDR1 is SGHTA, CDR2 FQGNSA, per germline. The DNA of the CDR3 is TGTGCCAGCAGCTTATCAACTAGCACAGATACGCAGTATTTT. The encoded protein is CASSLSTSTDTQYF.